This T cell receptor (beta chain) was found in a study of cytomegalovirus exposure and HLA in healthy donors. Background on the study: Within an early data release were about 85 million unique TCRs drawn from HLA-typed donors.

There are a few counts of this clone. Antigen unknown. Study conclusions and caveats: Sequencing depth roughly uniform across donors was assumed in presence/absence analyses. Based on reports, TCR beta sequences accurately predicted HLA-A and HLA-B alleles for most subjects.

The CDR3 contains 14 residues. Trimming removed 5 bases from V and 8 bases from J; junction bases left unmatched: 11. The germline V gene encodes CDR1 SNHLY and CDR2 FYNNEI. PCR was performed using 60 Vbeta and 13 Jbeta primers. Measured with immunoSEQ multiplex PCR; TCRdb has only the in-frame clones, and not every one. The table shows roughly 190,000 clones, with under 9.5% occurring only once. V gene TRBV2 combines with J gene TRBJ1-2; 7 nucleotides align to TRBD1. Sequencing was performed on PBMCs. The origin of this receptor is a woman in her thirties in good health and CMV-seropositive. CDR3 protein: CASSQLQGTGGYTF. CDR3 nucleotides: TGTGCCAGCAGTCAATTACAGGGGACGGGGGGCTACACCTTC.